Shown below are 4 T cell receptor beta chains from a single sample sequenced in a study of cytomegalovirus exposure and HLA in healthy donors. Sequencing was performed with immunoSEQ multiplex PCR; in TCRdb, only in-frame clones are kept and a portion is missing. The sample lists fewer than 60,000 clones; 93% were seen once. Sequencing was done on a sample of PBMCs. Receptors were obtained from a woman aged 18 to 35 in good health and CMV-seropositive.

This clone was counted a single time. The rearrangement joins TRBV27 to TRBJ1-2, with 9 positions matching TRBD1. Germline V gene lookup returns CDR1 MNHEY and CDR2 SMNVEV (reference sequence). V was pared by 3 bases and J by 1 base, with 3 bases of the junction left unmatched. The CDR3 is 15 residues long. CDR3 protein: CASSFRQGVNYGYTF. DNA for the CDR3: TGTGCCAGCAGTTTCCGACAGGGGGTTAACTATGGCTACACCTTC.

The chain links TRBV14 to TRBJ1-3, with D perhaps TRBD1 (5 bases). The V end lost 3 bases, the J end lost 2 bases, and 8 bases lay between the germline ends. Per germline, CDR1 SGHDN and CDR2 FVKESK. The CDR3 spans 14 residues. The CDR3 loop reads CASSHTTAGNTIYF. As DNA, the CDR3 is TGTGCCAGCAGCCATACGACAGCTGGAAACACCATATATTTT. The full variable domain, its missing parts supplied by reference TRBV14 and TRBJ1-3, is EAGVTQFPSHSVIEKGQTVTLRCDPISGHDNLYWYRRVMGKEIKFLLHFVKESKQDESGMPNNRFLAERTGGTYSTLKVQPAELEDSGVYFCASSHTTAGNTIYFGEGSWLTVV.

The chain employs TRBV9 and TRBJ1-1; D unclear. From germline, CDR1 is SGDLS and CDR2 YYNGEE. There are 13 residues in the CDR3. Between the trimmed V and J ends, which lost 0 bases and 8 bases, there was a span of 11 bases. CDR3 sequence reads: CASSVGNRGEAFF. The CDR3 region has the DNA TGTGCCAGCAGCGTAGGAAACCGGGGAGAAGCTTTCTTT.

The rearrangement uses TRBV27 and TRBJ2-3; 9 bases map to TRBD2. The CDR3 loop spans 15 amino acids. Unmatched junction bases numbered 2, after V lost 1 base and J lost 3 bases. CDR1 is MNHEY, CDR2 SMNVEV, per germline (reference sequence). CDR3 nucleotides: TGTGCCAGCAGTTTATTGCGGGGGGGGACAGATACGCAGTATTTT. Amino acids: CASSLLRGGTDTQYF.